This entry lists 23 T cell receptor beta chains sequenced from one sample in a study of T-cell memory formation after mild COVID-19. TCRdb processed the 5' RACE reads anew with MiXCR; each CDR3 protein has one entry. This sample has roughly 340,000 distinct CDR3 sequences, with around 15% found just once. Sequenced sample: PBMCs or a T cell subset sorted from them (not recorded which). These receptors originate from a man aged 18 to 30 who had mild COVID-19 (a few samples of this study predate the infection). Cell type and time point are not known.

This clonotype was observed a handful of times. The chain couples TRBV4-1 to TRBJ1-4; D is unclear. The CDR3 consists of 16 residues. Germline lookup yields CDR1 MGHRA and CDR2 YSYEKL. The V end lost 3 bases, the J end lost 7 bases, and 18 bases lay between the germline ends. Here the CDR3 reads CASSQIGSTLAEKLFF. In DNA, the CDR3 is TGCGCCAGCAGCCAGATTGGCAGCACGCTGGCTGAAAAACTGTTTTTT.

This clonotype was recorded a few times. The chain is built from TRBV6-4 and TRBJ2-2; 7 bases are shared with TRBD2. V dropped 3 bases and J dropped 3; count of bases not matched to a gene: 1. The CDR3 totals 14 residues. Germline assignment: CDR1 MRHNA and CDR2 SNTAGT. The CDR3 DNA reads TGTGCCAGCAGTGAAAGCGGGGACACCGGGGAGCTGTTTTTT. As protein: CASSESGDTGELFF.

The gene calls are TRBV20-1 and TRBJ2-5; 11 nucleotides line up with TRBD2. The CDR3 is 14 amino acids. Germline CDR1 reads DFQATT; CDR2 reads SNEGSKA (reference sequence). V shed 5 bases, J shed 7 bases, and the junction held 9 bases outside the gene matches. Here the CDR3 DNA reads TGCAGTGCTGGACTAGCGGGTTCGGGCGGGACCCAGTACTTC. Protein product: CSAGLAGSGGTQYF.

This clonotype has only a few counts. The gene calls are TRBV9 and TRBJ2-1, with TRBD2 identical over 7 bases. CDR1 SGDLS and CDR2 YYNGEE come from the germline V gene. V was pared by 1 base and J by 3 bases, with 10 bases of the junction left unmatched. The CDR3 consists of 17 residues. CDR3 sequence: CASSVSLAGESYNEQFF. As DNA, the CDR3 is TGTGCCAGCAGCGTAAGTCTTGCGGGAGAGAGCTACAATGAGCAGTTCTTC.

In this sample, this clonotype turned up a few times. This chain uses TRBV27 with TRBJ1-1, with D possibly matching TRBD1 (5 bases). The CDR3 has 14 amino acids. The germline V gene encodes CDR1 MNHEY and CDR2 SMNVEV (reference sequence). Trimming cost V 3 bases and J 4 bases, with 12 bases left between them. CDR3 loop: CASSFQGWGTEAFF. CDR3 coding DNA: TGTGCCAGCAGTTTCCAGGGTTGGGGCACTGAAGCTTTCTTT.

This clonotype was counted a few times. The CDR3, as DNA: TGTGCCAGCAGCTTAATTTCGGGGACCGCTGAAGCTTTCTTT. This translates into CASSLISGTAEAFF. The genes are TRBV7-3 and TRBJ1-1; tentatively, D is TRBD1 (5 bases). Germline V gene data show CDR1 as SGHTA and CDR2 as FQGTGA. The V end lost 1 base, the J end lost 6 bases, and 12 bases lay between the germline ends. There are 14 residues in the CDR3.

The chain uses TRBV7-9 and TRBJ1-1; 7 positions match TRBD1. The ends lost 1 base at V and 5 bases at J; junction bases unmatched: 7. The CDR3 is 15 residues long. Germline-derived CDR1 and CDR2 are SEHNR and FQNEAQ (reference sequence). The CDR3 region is CASSLGDRVGTEAFF. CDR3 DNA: TGTGCCAGCAGCTTAGGCGACAGGGTTGGGACTGAAGCTTTCTTT.

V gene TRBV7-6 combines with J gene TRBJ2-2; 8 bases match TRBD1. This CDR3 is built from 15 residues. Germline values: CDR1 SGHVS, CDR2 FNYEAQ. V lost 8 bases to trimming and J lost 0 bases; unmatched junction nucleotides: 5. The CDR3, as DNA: TGTGCCAGCCATCAACAGGGGGCGAACACCGGGGAGCTGTTTTTT. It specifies CASHQQGANTGELFF.

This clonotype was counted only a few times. CDR3 sequence (DNA): TGCGCCAGCAGCCAAGTTGCAGGGTCGAGGTCCTACGAGCAGTACTTC. It yields the protein CASSQVAGSRSYEQYF. The chain is built from TRBV4-3 and TRBJ2-7; TRBD1 might be the D (5 bases). This CDR3 comprises 16 residues. Trimming took 1 base from V and 1 from J, leaving 14 bases between them. Germline lookup yields CDR1 LGHNA and CDR2 YSLEER.

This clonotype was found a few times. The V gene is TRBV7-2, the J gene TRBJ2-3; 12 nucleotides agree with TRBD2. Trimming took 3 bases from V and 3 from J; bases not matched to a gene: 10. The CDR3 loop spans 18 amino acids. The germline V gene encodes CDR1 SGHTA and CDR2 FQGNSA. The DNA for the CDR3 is TGTGCCAGCAGCTTGTATCGCGCTAGCGGGGGGGCAACAGATACGCAGTATTTT. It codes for CASSLYRASGGATDTQYF.

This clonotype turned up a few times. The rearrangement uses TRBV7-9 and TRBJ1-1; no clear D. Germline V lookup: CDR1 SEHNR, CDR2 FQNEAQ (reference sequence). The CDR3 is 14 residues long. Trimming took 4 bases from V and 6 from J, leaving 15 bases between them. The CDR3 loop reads CASSYMAQDPEAFF. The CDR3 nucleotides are TGTGCCAGCAGCTATATGGCCCAAGATCCTGAAGCTTTCTTT.

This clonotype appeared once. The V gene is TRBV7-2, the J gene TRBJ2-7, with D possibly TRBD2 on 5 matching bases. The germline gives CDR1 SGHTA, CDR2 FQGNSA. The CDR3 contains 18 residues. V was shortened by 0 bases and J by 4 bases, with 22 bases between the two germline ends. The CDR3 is CASSLAGITKRTPYEQYF. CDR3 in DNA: TGTGCCAGCAGCTTAGCGGGGATAACTAAGCGGACTCCGTACGAGCAGTACTTC.

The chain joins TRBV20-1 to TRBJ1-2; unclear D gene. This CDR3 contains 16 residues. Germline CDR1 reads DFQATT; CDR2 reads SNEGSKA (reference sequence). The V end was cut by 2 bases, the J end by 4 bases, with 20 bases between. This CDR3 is CSARRTSDGKSYGYTF. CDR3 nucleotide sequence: TGCAGTGCTAGACGAACCTCGGACGGGAAATCCTATGGCTACACCTTC.

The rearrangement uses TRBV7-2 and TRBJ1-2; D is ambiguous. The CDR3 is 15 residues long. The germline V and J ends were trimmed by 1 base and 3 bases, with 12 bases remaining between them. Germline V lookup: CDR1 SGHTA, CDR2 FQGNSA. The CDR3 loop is CASSLVPGKDYGYTF. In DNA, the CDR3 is TGTGCCAGCAGCTTAGTTCCGGGGAAGGACTATGGCTACACCTTC.

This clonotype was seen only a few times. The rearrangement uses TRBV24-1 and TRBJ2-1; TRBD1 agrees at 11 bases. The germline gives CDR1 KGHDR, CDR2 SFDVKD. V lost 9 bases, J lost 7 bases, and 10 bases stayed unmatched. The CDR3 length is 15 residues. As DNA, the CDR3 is TGTGCCACCGGGAGGCTCGGGACAGGGGGTAATGAGCAGTTCTTC. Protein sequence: CATGRLGTGGNEQFF.

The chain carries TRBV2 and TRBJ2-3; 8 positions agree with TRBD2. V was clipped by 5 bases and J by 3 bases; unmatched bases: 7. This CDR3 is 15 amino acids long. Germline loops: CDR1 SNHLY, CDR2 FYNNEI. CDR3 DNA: TGTGCCAGCAGTTCCGGGACTAGAACGACAGATACGCAGTATTTT. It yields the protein CASSSGTRTTDTQYF. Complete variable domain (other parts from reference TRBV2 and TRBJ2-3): EPEVTQTPSHQVTQMGQEVILRCVPISNHLYFYWYRQILGQKVEFLVSFYNNEISEKSEIFDDQFSVERPDGSNFTLKIRSTKLEDSAMYFCASSSGTRTTDTQYFGPGTRLTVL.

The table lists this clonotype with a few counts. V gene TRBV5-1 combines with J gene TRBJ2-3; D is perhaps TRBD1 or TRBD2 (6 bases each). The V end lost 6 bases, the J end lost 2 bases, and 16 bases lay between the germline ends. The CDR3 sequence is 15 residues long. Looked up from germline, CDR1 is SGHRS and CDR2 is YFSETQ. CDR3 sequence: CASKTFRGATDTQYF. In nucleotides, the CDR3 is TGCGCCAGCAAAACTTTTAGGGGGGCCACAGATACGCAGTATTTT.

The CDR3 nucleotides read TGCGCCAGCAGCCGACAGGGGTTCGCAAACACTGAAGCTTTCTTT. Its translation: CASSRQGFANTEAFF. This chain connects TRBV4-1 to TRBJ1-1; TRBD1 aligns across 8 bases. This CDR3 is 15 amino acids long. Germline CDR1 is MGHRA and CDR2 is YSYEKL. The junction had 6 bases not matched to a gene; V was cut back by 4 bases and J by 2 bases.

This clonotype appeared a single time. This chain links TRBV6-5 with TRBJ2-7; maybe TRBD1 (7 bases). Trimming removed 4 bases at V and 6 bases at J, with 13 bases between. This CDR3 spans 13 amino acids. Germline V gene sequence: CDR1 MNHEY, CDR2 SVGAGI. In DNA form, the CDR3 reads TGTGCCAGCAGTTGGATGCAGGGGGGCGAGCAGTACTTC. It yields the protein CASSWMQGGEQYF.

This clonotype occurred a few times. The CDR3 protein is CASSPAPEARYEQYF. DNA of the CDR3: TGCGCCAGCAGCCCAGCCCCGGAAGCCCGATACGAGCAGTACTTC. The V gene is TRBV4-3, the J gene TRBJ2-7; no clear D gene. The CDR3 covers 15 residues. V lost 4 bases and J lost 4, with 17 bases in between. The V gene's germline CDR1 is LGHNA and CDR2 YSLEER.

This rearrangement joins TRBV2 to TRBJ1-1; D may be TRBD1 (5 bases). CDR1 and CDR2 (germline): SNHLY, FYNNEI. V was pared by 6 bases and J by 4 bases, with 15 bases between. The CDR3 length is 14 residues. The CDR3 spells CASRTRVGSTEAFF. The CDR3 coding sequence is TGTGCCAGCAGGACCAGGGTAGGGAGCACTGAAGCTTTCTTT.

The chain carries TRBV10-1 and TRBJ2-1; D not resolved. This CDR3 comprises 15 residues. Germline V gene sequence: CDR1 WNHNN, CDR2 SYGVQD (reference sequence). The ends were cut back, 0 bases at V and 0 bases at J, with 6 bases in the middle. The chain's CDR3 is CASSESPSSYNEQFF. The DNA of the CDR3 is TGCGCCAGCAGTGAGTCGCCGAGCTCCTACAATGAGCAGTTCTTC.

This CDR3 reads CASSPQGVLRYEQYF. DNA of the CDR3: TGTGCCAGTAGTCCCCAGGGGGTCCTTCGCTACGAGCAGTACTTC. V gene TRBV19 combines with J gene TRBJ2-7, with 7 bases identical to TRBD1. Germline-derived CDR1 and CDR2 are LNHDA and SQIVND (reference sequence). This CDR3 comprises 15 residues. V lost 5 bases to trimming and J lost 3 bases; unmatched junction nucleotides: 10.